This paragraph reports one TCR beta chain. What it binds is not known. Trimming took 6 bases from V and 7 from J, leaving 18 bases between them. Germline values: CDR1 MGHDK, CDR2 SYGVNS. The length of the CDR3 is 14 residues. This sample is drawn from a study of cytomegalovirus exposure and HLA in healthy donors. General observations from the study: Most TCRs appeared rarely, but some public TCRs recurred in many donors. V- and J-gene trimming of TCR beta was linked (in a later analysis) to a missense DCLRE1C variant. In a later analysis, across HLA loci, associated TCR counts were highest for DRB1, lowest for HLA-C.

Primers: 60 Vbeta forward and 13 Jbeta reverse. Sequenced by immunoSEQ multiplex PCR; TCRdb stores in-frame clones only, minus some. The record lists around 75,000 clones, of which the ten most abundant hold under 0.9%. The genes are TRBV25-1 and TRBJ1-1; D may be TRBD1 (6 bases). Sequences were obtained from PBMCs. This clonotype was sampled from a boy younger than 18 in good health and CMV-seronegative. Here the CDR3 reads CASRETGLSIEAFF. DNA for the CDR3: TGTGCCAGCAGGGAAACAGGGTTGAGTATTGAAGCTTTCTTT.